These 27 T cell receptor beta chains share one sample of origin, sequenced in a study of response to subunit inactivated influenza vaccine. A single record per CDR3 protein comes from TCRdb applying MiXCR to the RT-PCR reads. The sample has under 850,000 distinct CDR3 sequences, around 20% seen once. The source was PBMCs from blood, collected about 5 days after vaccination. The receptors here all came from a man aged 50 to 59 who received an inactivated influenza vaccine.

This clonotype came up many times. The CDR3 region has the DNA TGTGCCAGCAGCCCCGGGACAGGGCAAAATTCACCCCTCCACTTT. It translates to CASSPGTGQNSPLHF. The chain couples TRBV7-2 to TRBJ1-6; TRBD1 agrees at 9 bases. V lost 5 bases and J lost 7; bases outside the gene matches: 6. CDR1 and CDR2 from the germline V gene are SGHTA and FQGNSA. The CDR3 has 15 residues.

A single count supports this clonotype. The chain recombines TRBV19 with TRBJ2-1; 10 positions agree with TRBD2. The J segment lost 1 base and the V segment lost 7 bases, leaving 19 bases of the junction unmatched. This CDR3 is built from 20 residues. Germline lookup yields CDR1 LNHDA and CDR2 SQIVND (reference sequence). The CDR3 protein is CASTSPRVAGGQGSYNEQFF. The CDR3 DNA follows: TGTGCCAGTACTTCCCCCCGGGTAGCGGGAGGCCAGGGGTCCTACAATGAGCAGTTCTTC.

Many counts were recorded for this clonotype. The V call is TRBV12-3 or TRBV12-4, the J call TRBJ1-3; D is unresolved. The CDR3 has 11 amino acids. V was trimmed by 5 bases and J by 9 bases, leaving 8 bases between them. The CDR3 here is CASSATPTIYF. The DNA of the CDR3 is TGTGCCAGCAGTGCCACTCCCACCATATATTTT.

This clonotype was seen a handful of times. The gene calls are TRBV7-2 and TRBJ2-5; D might be TRBD2 (6 bases). Germline V CDR1 and CDR2: SGHTA, FQGNSA. Deletions cut 0 bases from V and 2 bases from J, with 16 bases between. CDR3 length: 17 residues. The CDR3 DNA sequence: TGTGCCAGCAGCTTAGCCACCCTCACTAGCAAACAAGAGACCCAGTACTTC. It specifies CASSLATLTSKQETQYF. Combining the CDR3 with reference TRBV7-2 and TRBJ2-5 gives the whole variable domain GAGVSQSPSNKVTEKGKDVELRCDPISGHTALYWYRQSLGQGLEFLIYFQGNSAPDKSGLPSDRFSAERTGGSVSTLTIQRTQQEDSAVYLCASSLATLTSKQETQYFGPGTRLLVL.

Points on this clonotype: At one boundary the junction diverges from the germline segment, which might be a read error. The chain uses TRBV28 and TRBJ1-4; tentatively, D is TRBD1 (5 bases). Germline V gene data show CDR1 as MDHEN and CDR2 as SYDVKM. The CDR3 spans 15 residues. The CDR3 region is CVSSRGGGREHKLFF. The CDR3 coding sequence is TGTGTCAGCAGCCGGGGAGGAGGCAGGGAGCATAAACTGTTTTTT.

This clonotype has just a few counts. The rearrangement uses TRBV5-1 and TRBJ2-2, with 8 bases aligning to TRBD1. There are 15 residues in the CDR3. V lost 6 bases to trimming and J lost 0 bases; unmatched junction nucleotides: 4. The germline V gene encodes CDR1 SGHRS and CDR2 YFSETQ. The chain's CDR3 is CASIDRGSNTGELFF. The DNA for the CDR3 is TGCGCCAGCATCGACAGGGGTTCGAACACCGGGGAGCTGTTTTTT.

The rearrangement joins TRBV20-1 to TRBJ2-1, with 13 bases that match TRBD2. J lost 3 bases, V lost 3 bases, and 5 bases had no gene match. The CDR3 consists of 16 residues. Germline loops: CDR1 DFQATT, CDR2 SNEGSKA (reference sequence). CDR3 nucleotide sequence: TGCAGTGCTAGGTATACTAGCGGGAGGGGCTACAATGAGCAGTTCTTC. This codes for CSARYTSGRGYNEQFF.

The rearrangement uses TRBV7-7 and TRBJ2-1, with 9 bases aligning to TRBD2. With 4 bases clipped from V and 12 bases from J, the junction kept 7 bases outside the gene matches. Germline CDR1 is SSHAT and CDR2 is FNYEAQ (reference sequence). There are 13 residues in the CDR3. The CDR3 here is CASSSLAGEMQFF. The CDR3, as DNA: TGTGCCAGCAGCTCATTAGCGGGAGAGATGCAGTTCTTC.

This clonotype has a single count. CDR3 in amino acids: CASSYSLAGAIGELFF. The DNA of the CDR3 is TGTGCCAGCAGTTACAGCCTAGCGGGGGCCATAGGGGAGCTGTTTTTT. The chain carries TRBV6-5 and TRBJ2-2, with 10 bases aligning to TRBD2. This CDR3 comprises 16 residues. Germline V lookup: CDR1 MNHEY, CDR2 SVGAGI. The V gene end was trimmed by 2 bases and the J gene end by 8 bases; junction bases not matched to a gene: 8.

This clonotype turned up a few times. The chain combines TRBV7-2 with TRBJ2-1, with TRBD2 matching over 11 bases. The V segment lost 5 bases and the J segment 4 bases; nucleotides outside the gene matches: 4. Per germline, CDR1 SGHTA and CDR2 FQGNSA. This CDR3 region has 15 residues. The CDR3 bases are TGTGCCAGCAGCCGACTAGCGGGAACTTACAATGAGCAGTTCTTC. Translation: CASSRLAGTYNEQFF. Using reference TRBV7-2 and TRBJ2-1 for the parts outside the CDR3, the full variable domain is GAGVSQSPSNKVTEKGKDVELRCDPISGHTALYWYRQSLGQGLEFLIYFQGNSAPDKSGLPSDRFSAERTGGSVSTLTIQRTQQEDSAVYLCASSRLAGTYNEQFFGPGTRLTVL.

This clonotype was picked up one time. The gene calls are TRBV5-1 and TRBJ2-1; perhaps TRBD1 as D (5 bases). Looked up from germline, CDR1 is SGHRS and CDR2 is YFSETQ. Trimming took off 0 bases at V and 0 bases at J, with 10 bases between the two ends. The CDR3 is 16 amino acids. The CDR3 spells CASSLVQVGSYNEQFF. The CDR3 DNA is TGCGCCAGCAGCTTGGTACAGGTCGGCTCCTACAATGAGCAGTTCTTC.

This clonotype was picked up a small number of times. The chain employs TRBV5-1 and TRBJ2-5; TRBD1 or TRBD2 may be the D gene (6 bases each). Trimming stripped 4 bases from V and 5 bases from J, with 15 bases between. Germline V gives CDR1 SGHRS, CDR2 YFSETQ. The CDR3 consists of 14 residues. The CDR3 nucleotides read TGCGCCAGCAGCCGACAGGCGGAGGGGGAGACCCAGTACTTC. Amino acid sequence: CASSRQAEGETQYF.

The rearrangement joins TRBV7-9 to TRBJ2-3, with a tentative D call TRBD2 (7 bases). The CDR3 has 14 amino acids. Germline CDR1 SEHNR, CDR2 FQNEAQ (reference sequence). V gave up 8 bases and J gave up 4 bases, with 16 bases separating them. The CDR3 region is CASRSGGKADTQYF. CDR3 nucleotide sequence: TGTGCCAGCCGGTCGGGGGGCAAAGCAGATACGCAGTATTTT. Filled out from reference TRBV7-9 and TRBJ2-3, the complete variable domain reads DTGVSQNPRHKITKRGQNVTFRCDPISEHNRLYWYRQTLGQGPEFLTYFQNEAQLEKSRLLSDRFSAERPKGSFSTLEIQRTEQGDSAMYLCASRSGGKADTQYFGPGTRLTVL.

This clonotype has only a few counts. The chain links TRBV12-3 or TRBV12-4 to TRBJ2-1, with 9 positions matching TRBD2. V shed 6 bases and J 0 bases; nucleotides not matched to a gene: 21. The CDR3 contains 21 residues. Written as DNA, the CDR3 is TGTGCCAGCAGCTTCCCGGGTGGTCAAGCGGGGGGCCGCAGCTCCTACAATGAGCAGTTCTTC. This encodes CASSFPGGQAGGRSSYNEQFF.

In its sample, this clonotype was seen once. Given a much more abundant clone one base away, this may be a read error. The conserved phenylalanine or tryptophan is not found at the CDR3 terminus, so this likely reflects a read error. The CDR3 spells CASRSGTGGSPLHV. The DNA of the CDR3 is TGTGCCAGCAGATCCGGGACAGGGGGTTCACCCCTCCACGTT. V usage is TRBV6-1 and J usage is TRBJ1-6; 11 bases are a match to TRBD1. CDR3 length: 14 residues. Looked up from germline, CDR1 is MNHNS and CDR2 is SASEGT. V gave up 6 bases and J gave up 9 bases; unmatched junction bases: 4.

This clonotype was recorded a few times. The chain combines TRBV6-2 or TRBV6-3 with TRBJ2-1; 13 nucleotides align to TRBD2. Germline V lookup: CDR1 MNHEY, CDR2 SVGEGT. CDR3 length equals 15 residues. V was pared by 7 bases and J by 6 bases, with 6 bases of the junction left unmatched. In nucleotides, the CDR3 is TGTGCCAGCAAACTAGCGGGAGGGCCGGGCAATGAGCAGTTCTTC. The encoded protein is CASKLAGGPGNEQFF.

The rearrangement uses TRBV20-1 and TRBJ2-7, with TRBD2 as a possible D gene (6 bases). This CDR3 spans 15 amino acids. The V and J ends lost 5 bases and 2 bases respectively, with 19 bases between them. Germline CDR1 and CDR2: DFQATT and SNEGSKA (reference sequence). The CDR3 here is CSASRPGGAPYEQYF. CDR3 DNA: TGCAGTGCTTCGCGACCAGGCGGGGCCCCCTACGAGCAGTACTTC.

There are a few counts of this clonotype. The chain joins TRBV6-5 to TRBJ2-2, with TRBD2 matching 13 bases. CDR1 is MNHEY and CDR2 is SVGAGI in the germline V gene. The CDR3 consists of 16 residues. Losses at the gene ends were 2 bases for V and 11 bases for J; bases not matched to a gene: 8. The CDR3 loop is CASSYLTSGGGVELFF. In nucleotides, the CDR3 is TGTGCCAGCAGTTACCTTACTAGCGGGGGGGGAGTAGAGCTGTTTTTT.

This clonotype was observed a few times. This sequence joins TRBV20-1 and TRBJ2-7, with TRBD2 matching over 10 bases. Unmatched junction bases numbered 17, after V lost 5 bases and J lost 7 bases. In germline, CDR1 is DFQATT, CDR2 SNEGSKA (reference sequence). The CDR3 has 16 residues. The CDR3 loop is CSAETLTSGPGGEQYF. CDR3 in DNA: TGCAGTGCTGAGACTTTGACTAGCGGGCCCGGAGGGGAGCAGTACTTC.

The sample holds a few counts of this clonotype. This rearrangement joins TRBV7-6 to TRBJ2-1, with 15 bases that match TRBD2. The CDR3 covers 16 residues. Germline-derived CDR1 and CDR2 are SGHVS and FNYEAQ. Unmatched junction bases numbered 10, after V lost 5 bases and J lost 11 bases. Here the CDR3 DNA reads TGTGCCAGCAGCGCACTGGGACTAGCGGGAGGTGAAAAGCAGTTCTTC. Translated, it gives CASSALGLAGGEKQFF.

This clonotype was seen a handful of times. This chain connects TRBV29-1 to TRBJ2-2; TRBD1 is a possible D gene (5 bases). Germline values: CDR1 SQVTM, CDR2 ANQGSEA. The CDR3 covers 15 residues. Trimming removed 4 bases at V and 0 bases at J, with 12 bases between. CDR3 sequence reads: CSVGVGLANTGELFF. In DNA, the CDR3 is TGCAGCGTTGGGGTGGGGCTCGCGAACACCGGGGAGCTGTTTTTT.

Only a few counts were recorded for this clonotype. This rearrangement joins TRBV28 to TRBJ1-5, with 12 bases fitting TRBD1. This CDR3 comprises 18 residues. Trimming took 6 bases from V and 0 from J; bases not matched to a gene: 9. CDR1 MDHEN and CDR2 SYDVKM come from the germline V gene. The CDR3 bases are TGTGCCAGCAGAACCCGGGACAGGGGGCCTTATAGCAATCAGCCCCAGCATTTT. This translates into CASRTRDRGPYSNQPQHF.

This chain joins TRBV4-3 and TRBJ2-1; the D is unclear. The CDR3 is made up of 16 amino acids. V was pared by 0 bases and J by 1 base, with 10 bases between. Germline lookup yields CDR1 LGHNA and CDR2 YSLEER. CDR3 region: CASSQELSGSYNEQFF. The CDR3 DNA is TGCGCCAGCAGCCAAGAATTGTCAGGTTCCTACAATGAGCAGTTCTTC.

The chain recombines TRBV6-5 with TRBJ2-1, with 10 bases lining up with TRBD2. CDR3 length: 17 amino acids. Trimming removed 4 bases from V and 0 bases from J; junction bases left unmatched: 6. CDR1 MNHEY and CDR2 SVGAGI come from the germline V gene. The DNA for the CDR3 is TGTGCCAGCAGTTCGCCTAGCGGGAGTAGCTCCTACAATGAGCAGTTCTTC. As protein: CASSSPSGSSSYNEQFF.

This chain joins TRBV25-1 and TRBJ2-1, with 7 bases that match TRBD2. V lost 3 bases to trimming and J lost 2 bases; unmatched junction nucleotides: 4. This CDR3 spans 15 amino acids. Germline V CDR1 and CDR2: MGHDK, SYGVNS. As DNA, the CDR3 is TGTGCCAGCAGTGATCAGGCGGGGGCCTACAATGAGCAGTTCTTC. The encoded protein is CASSDQAGAYNEQFF. The entire variable domain, with the rest obtained from reference TRBV25-1 and TRBJ2-1, is as follows: EADIYQTPRYLVIGTGKKITLECSQTMGHDKMYWYQQDPGMELHLIHYSYGVNSTEKGDLSSESTVSRIRTEHFPLTLESARPSHTSQYLCASSDQAGAYNEQFFGPGTRLTVL.

The V and J genes are TRBV12-3 or TRBV12-4 and TRBJ2-2; D not resolved. V was pared by 2 bases and J by 1 base, with 8 bases between. This CDR3 has 15 amino acids. In DNA, the CDR3 is TGTGCCAGCAGTTTATTCGGCGGGAACACCGGGGAGCTGTTTTTT. This gives the protein CASSLFGGNTGELFF.

The chain combines TRBV5-1 with TRBJ1-4; possibly TRBD1 for D (6 bases). V shed 0 bases and J shed 4 bases, with 10 bases lying between them. The germline V gene encodes CDR1 SGHRS and CDR2 YFSETQ. The CDR3 contains 15 residues. CDR3 sequence (DNA): TGCGCCAGCAGCTTGGACGGACAGCGTAATGAAAAACTGTTTTTT. Its protein is CASSLDGQRNEKLFF.